These T cell receptor beta chains were read from a single sample in a study of blood T cell repertoires in COVID-19. Repertoires were generated with immunoSEQ multiplex PCR, while TCRdb's copy carries only in-frame clones and drops some. The sample lists 50,000 or so clones, roughly nine tenths occurring once. The sequencing input was peripheral blood. The receptors were sampled from a human donor with active COVID-19. The donor label of this sample is uncertain. Each CDR3 is given with its conserved first and last residue. D genes are given only for firm matches. Clone size is not always given. Where it is, it says once, few, many or a class for expanded clones.

>-|TRBV2|TRBD2|TRBJ2-5
TGTGCCAGCGCGGGAGCGGGGGGTCAAGAGACCCAGTACTTC
CASAGAGGQETQYF
>-|TRBV7-9|-|TRBJ1-2
TGTGCCAGCAGCTTAGTTAAACTTGGCTACACCTTC
CASSLVKLGYTF
>-|TRBV19|-|TRBJ1-3
TGTGCCAGTAGTATCTGGGCACAAAGTTCTGGAAACACCATATATTTT
CASSIWAQSSGNTIYF
>-|TRBV3-1/TRBV3-2|TRBD2|TRBJ2-3
TGTGCCAGCAGCCTAATCCCTGCGGGGGGCGGTTGGGCAGATACGCAGTATTTT
CASSLIPAGGGWADTQYF
>-|TRBV18|TRBD1|TRBJ2-7
TGTGCCAGCTCACCAGGGACAGAGTCCTACGAGCAGTACTTC
CASSPGTESYEQYF
>-|TRBV7-2|TRBD1|TRBJ2-7
TGTGCCAGCAGCTTAGGGACAGGCCAGTTTTACGAGCAGTACTTC
CASSLGTGQFYEQYF
>-|TRBV2|-|TRBJ2-5
TGTGCCAGCAGTGTATACCGCGGAAACCAAGAGACCCAGTACTTC
CASSVYRGNQETQYF
>-|TRBV9|-|TRBJ1-2
TGTGCCAGCAGCGTGGATCCAAACAGGGCGCGCGATGGCTACACCTTC
CASSVDPNRARDGYTF
>-|TRBV15|-|TRBJ1-5
TGTGCCACCAGCAGAGTTGTGGGAGGCCCTTTGATCCCCCAGCATTTT
CATSRVVGGPLIPQHF
>-|TRBV6-2/TRBV6-3|TRBD1|TRBJ1-2
TGTGCCAGCAGTAACCAGGGGGCGCATGGCTACACCTTC
CASSNQGAHGYTF
>-|TRBV5-4|TRBD2|TRBJ2-6
TGTGCCAGCAGCTTGGCACTAGCGGGGGGGCAAGCCTCTGGGGCCAACGTCCTGACTTTC
CASSLALAGGQASGANVLTF
>-|TRBV29-1|TRBD2|TRBJ2-1
TGCAGCGGGTCTAGCGGGGGGGCTAGATACAATGAGCAGTTCTTC
CSGSSGGARYNEQFF
>-|TRBV2|TRBD1|TRBJ2-3
TGTGCCAGCAGGACAGGGGAAGATACGCAGTATTTT
CASRTGEDTQYF
>-|TRBV5-1|TRBD2|TRBJ2-3
TGCGCCACCAAGCTAGCGGTGCACACAGATACGCAGTATTTT
CATKLAVHTDTQYF
>few|TRBV27|-|TRBJ1-6
TGTGCCAGCAGTTCCGGGTTGCATAATTCACCCCTCCACTTT
CASSSGLHNSPLHF
>-|TRBV10-3|-|TRBJ1-2
TGTGCCATCAGGGGGCCGGTGGACTATGGCTACACCTTC
CAIRGPVDYGYTF
>-|TRBV7-3|TRBD2|TRBJ2-3
TGTGCCAGCAGCTTAACGAGAGCAGGCGGGGGAGATACGCAGTATTTT
CASSLTRAGGGDTQYF
>-|TRBV3-1/TRBV3-2|-|TRBJ1-1
TGTGCCAGCAGCCCTAGGCGACCCATGAACACTGAAGCTTTCTTT
CASSPRRPMNTEAFF
>-|TRBV6-6|TRBD2|TRBJ2-7
TGTGCCAGCAGTAGCCCTAGCGGACCCTACGAGCAGTACTTC
CASSSPSGPYEQYF
>-|TRBV5-1|TRBD2|TRBJ2-1
TGCGCCAGCAGAGATGGACTAGCGGCAAGTTACAATGAGCAGTTCTTC
CASRDGLAASYNEQFF
>-|TRBV18|TRBD1|TRBJ2-2
TGTGCCAGCTCACCCGGGACAGGCAACACCGGGGAGCTGTTTTTT
CASSPGTGNTGELFF
>-|TRBV27|-|TRBJ2-7
TGTGCCAGCAGTCAGAAAGGACAGTTAACCTACGAGCAGTACTTC
CASSQKGQLTYEQYF
>-|TRBV6-5|-|TRBJ2-2
TGTGCCAGCAGCTTAACAGGGATCCGGGAGCTGTTTTTT
CASSLTGIRELFF
>-|TRBV7-9|TRBD2|TRBJ2-5
TGTGCCAGCAGCCCACGACTAGCGGGGGCCTGGGGGGAGACCCAGTACTTC
CASSPRLAGAWGETQYF
>-|TRBV3-1/TRBV3-2|TRBD1|TRBJ1-2
TGTGCCACCCTTTCGACAGGGAATTATGGCTACACCTTC
CATLSTGNYGYTF
>-|TRBV18|-|TRBJ2-3
TGTGCCATCCGGAGGGGGCGAGATACGCAGTATTTT
CAIRRGRDTQYF
>-|TRBV12-5|-|TRBJ2-5
TGTGCTAGTGGACCCGGACATTACAAAGAGACCCAGTACTTC
CASGPGHYKETQYF
>-|TRBV27|-|TRBJ2-1
TGTGCCAGCCAGCCCTCATGGGGCGAGCAGTTCTTC
CASQPSWGEQFF
>-|TRBV4-3|-|TRBJ1-6
TGCGCCAGCAGCCAAGGGACAGAAAGAAAAAATTCACCCCTCCACTTT
CASSQGTERKNSPLHF
>-|TRBV9|TRBD2|TRBJ2-3
TGTGCCAGCGGGCTCCGCGGGGGGGGAGATACGCAGTATTTT
CASGLRGGGDTQYF
>-|TRBV5-6|TRBD1|TRBJ1-2
TGTGCCAGCAGCGCGGGCCCCGGGACAGCTAACTATGGCTACACCTTC
CASSAGPGTANYGYTF
>-|TRBV5-4|TRBD1|TRBJ2-5
TGTGCCAGCAGCTCGTTCCGGGACAGCCAAGAGACCCAGTACTTC
CASSSFRDSQETQYF
>-|TRBV6-5|-|TRBJ1-6
TGTGCCAGCAGCACCTATCAGGGAGGGGTGGCCCCCCTCCACTTT
CASSTYQGGVAPLHF
>-|TRBV6-5|TRBD1|TRBJ2-3
TGTGCCAGCAGATTGACAGGGGGCGGCACAGATACGCAGTATTTT
CASRLTGGGTDTQYF
>once|TRBV7-9|-|TRBJ1-2
TGTGCCAGCAGAACTCCGCCCGGCGGGGGGGGATCGGGAGGCTACACCTTC
CASRTPPGGGGSGGYTF
>-|TRBV2|TRBD1|TRBJ2-5
TGTGCCAGCGACAGGGGTCCAAAAGAGACCCAGTACTTC
CASDRGPKETQYF
>-|TRBV2|TRBD1|TRBJ1-1
TGTGCCAGCAGTGCGACAGGGCGCACTGAAGCTTTCTTT
CASSATGRTEAFF
>-|TRBV14|TRBD1|TRBJ2-1
TGTGCCAGCAGCCAGGGGACAGGGAATTACAATGAGCAGTTCTTC
CASSQGTGNYNEQFF
>-|TRBV6-5|TRBD1|TRBJ1-1
TGTGCCAGCACCGCCAAACAGGGGGTAGGGACTGAAGCTTTCTTT
CASTAKQGVGTEAFF
>-|TRBV3-1/TRBV3-2|-|TRBJ1-2
TGTGCCAGCAGCCAAGCAGGGCAGATCTATGGCTACACCTTC
CASSQAGQIYGYTF
>-|TRBV6-2/TRBV6-3|TRBD1|TRBJ1-1
TGTGCCAGCAGTTACCCGACAGGGGGCGTTCGGAAAGACACTGAAGCTTTCTTT
CASSYPTGGVRKDTEAFF
>-|TRBV20-1|TRBD2|TRBJ2-3
TGCAGTGCTAGTATTCCCGGCGGGGGGAGGACAGATACGCAGTATTTT
CSASIPGGGRTDTQYF
>-|TRBV5-4|TRBD1|TRBJ1-1
TGTGCCAGCAGCTCTGGGGTCGGGACAGCAATGAACACTGAAGCTTTCTTT
CASSSGVGTAMNTEAFF
>once|TRBV5-1|TRBD2|TRBJ2-5
TGCGCCAGCAGCCCGACTAGCGGGGGGTCAGAGACCCAGTACTTC
CASSPTSGGSETQYF
>few|TRBV19|-|TRBJ1-1
TGTGCCAGTAGTATAGGAGTCACTGAAGCTTTCTTT
CASSIGVTEAFF
>-|TRBV2|TRBD1|TRBJ1-5
TGTGCCAGCGCACTTCAGGGGGTTGACAATCAGCCCCAGCATTTT
CASALQGVDNQPQHF
>-|TRBV7-2|-|TRBJ1-1
TGTGCCAGCAGTCCAGACCCCGGGGGTGAAGCTTTCTTT
CASSPDPGGEAFF
>once|TRBV2|-|TRBJ1-6
TGTGCCAGCAGGGAGGCGGGTGTACGGGGTTCACCCCTCCACTTT
CASREAGVRGSPLHF
>-|TRBV6-1|TRBD1|TRBJ1-4
TGTGCCAGCAGTGAACCCAGGGGGCAAGATGAAAAACTGTTTTTT
CASSEPRGQDEKLFF
>-|TRBV7-8|-|TRBJ1-5
TGTGCCAGCAGCTTTTCCCAGGGCAATCAGCCCCAGCATTTT
CASSFSQGNQPQHF
>-|TRBV7-2|TRBD2|TRBJ2-1
TGTGCCAGCAGCCCCCGGACTAGCGGGGGGCCTTACAATGAGCAGTTCTTC
CASSPRTSGGPYNEQFF
>-|TRBV6-5|-|TRBJ1-2
TGTGCCGGCAGAGGGGATCGGGGCTACACCTTC
CAGRGDRGYTF
>-|TRBV6-4|-|TRBJ2-3
TGTGCCACCAGGTCTCTTACAGATACGCAGTATTTT
CATRSLTDTQYF
>-|TRBV14|TRBD1|TRBJ2-5
TGTGCCAGCAGCCAAGGGGGCAGGGGGCGGGAGACCCAGTACTTC
CASSQGGRGRETQYF